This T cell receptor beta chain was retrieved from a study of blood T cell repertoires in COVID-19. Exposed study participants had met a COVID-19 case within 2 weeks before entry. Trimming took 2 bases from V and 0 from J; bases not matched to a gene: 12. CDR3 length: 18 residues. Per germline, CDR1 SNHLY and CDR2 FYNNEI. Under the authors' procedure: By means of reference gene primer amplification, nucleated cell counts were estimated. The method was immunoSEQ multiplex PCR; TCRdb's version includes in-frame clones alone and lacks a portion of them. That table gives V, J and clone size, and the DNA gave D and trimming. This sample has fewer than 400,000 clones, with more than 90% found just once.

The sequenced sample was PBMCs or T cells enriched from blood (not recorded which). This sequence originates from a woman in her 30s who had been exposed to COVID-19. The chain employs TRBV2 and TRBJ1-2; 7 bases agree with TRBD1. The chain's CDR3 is CASSESPGGIRSNYGYTF. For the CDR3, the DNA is TGTGCCAGCAGTGAATCCCCAGGGGGGATACGATCTAACTATGGCTACACCTTC.